Below, 15 T cell receptor beta chains from the same sample are listed, as sequenced in a study of T cells in localized non-small cell lung cancer. Sequencing used immunoSEQ multiplex PCR; TCRdb keeps in-frame clones, though not all of them. The repertoire consists of tens of thousands of clones, with 80% to 90% occurring once and the leading ten covering less than 6.5%. The input for sequencing was peripheral blood mononuclear cells, taken before any cancer treatment. All receptors derive from a male donor aged 60 or over with stage II lung adenocarcinoma.

CDR3 region: CASSPGLEGQYF. CDR3 coding DNA: TGTGCCAGCTCACCGGGCCTGGAGGGGCAGTACTTC. The V call is TRBV18, the J call TRBJ2-7; TRBD2 is a possible D gene (6 bases). There are 12 residues in the CDR3. Trimming removed 3 bases at V and 9 bases at J, with 12 bases between. Germline V gives CDR1 KGHSH, CDR2 LQKENI. Based on the CDR3 plus reference TRBV18 and TRBJ2-7, the full variable domain is NAGVMQNPRHLVRRRGQEARLRCSPMKGHSHVYWYRQLPEEGLKFMVYLQKENIIDESGMPKERFSAEFPKEGPSILRIQQVVRGDSAAYFCASSPGLEGQYFGPGTRLTVT.

V is TRBV6-1 and J is TRBJ2-7; D remains unclear. V lost 10 bases and J lost 2, with 18 bases in between. Germline lookup yields CDR1 MNHNS and CDR2 SASEGT. CDR3 length equals 14 residues. The CDR3 nucleotides read TGTGCCATCGGTAGGAGTTACACCCCCTACGAGCAGTACTTC. It translates to CAIGRSYTPYEQYF.

The chain has TRBV19 and TRBJ1-2; no clear D. The CDR3 length is 15 residues. Trimming took off 2 bases at V and 8 bases at J, with 18 bases between the two ends. Germline loops: CDR1 LNHDA, CDR2 SQIVND (reference sequence). The CDR3 DNA reads as TGTGCCAGTAGTATAAATGGACGGGCTTACGGGGGCTACACCTTC. This codes for CASSINGRAYGGYTF.

The rearrangement links TRBV29-1 to TRBJ1-1; 9 positions match TRBD1. Trimming cost V 6 bases and J 7 bases; bases outside gene matches: 15. CDR3 size: 15 residues. CDR1 SQVTM and CDR2 ANQGSEA come from the germline V gene. The CDR3 DNA is TGCAGCGTAACCTATTGGACAGGGGCAACGAGTGAAGCTTTCTTT. Translation: CSVTYWTGATSEAFF.

The V call is TRBV5-1, the J call TRBJ2-7; a possible D gene is TRBD2 (5 bases). The V and J ends lost 0 bases and 3 bases respectively, with 10 bases between them. Germline values: CDR1 SGHRS, CDR2 YFSETQ. CDR3 length: 14 residues. The CDR3 loop is CASSLAGEDYEQYF. DNA for the CDR3: TGCGCCAGCAGCTTGGCCGGGGAAGACTACGAGCAGTACTTC.

J is TRBJ2-1 and V is TRBV7-8; the match to TRBD2 covers 8 bases. J gave up 6 bases and V 4 bases, and 8 bases lay outside the gene matches. The CDR3 length is 15 residues. Germline CDR1 SGHVS, CDR2 FQNEAQ. The CDR3 here is CASSSLGRAANEQFF. The CDR3 DNA follows: TGTGCCAGCAGCTCCCTCGGGAGGGCCGCCAATGAGCAGTTCTTC. The full variable domain, rest sourced from reference TRBV7-8 and TRBJ2-1, is GAGVSQSPRYKVAKRGQDVALRCDPISGHVSLFWYQQALGQGPEFLTYFQNEAQLDKSGLPSDRFFAERPEGSVSTLKIQRTQQEDSAVYLCASSSLGRAANEQFFGPGTRLTVL.

This sequence joins TRBV18 and TRBJ2-5; perhaps TRBD2 as D (6 bases). V shed 6 bases and J shed 2 bases, with 13 bases lying between them. The germline V gene encodes CDR1 KGHSH and CDR2 LQKENI. The CDR3 length is 14 residues. The CDR3 DNA is TGTGCCAGCTCGGGTAGCGGAGGTCAAGAGACCCAGTACTTC. It codes for CASSGSGGQETQYF. Supplemented by reference TRBV18 and TRBJ2-5, the full variable domain reads NAGVMQNPRHLVRRRGQEARLRCSPMKGHSHVYWYRQLPEEGLKFMVYLQKENIIDESGMPKERFSAEFPKEGPSILRIQQVVRGDSAAYFCASSGSGGQETQYFGPGTRLLVL.

V usage is TRBV25-1 and J usage is TRBJ2-2; perhaps D is TRBD1 or TRBD2 (5 bases each). The germline gives CDR1 MGHDK, CDR2 SYGVNS. The CDR3 contains 15 residues. Trimming stripped 4 bases from V and 1 base from J, with 10 bases between. CDR3 residues: CASSVGAMNTGELFF. CDR3 DNA: TGTGCCAGCAGTGTCGGGGCCATGAACACCGGGGAGCTGTTTTTT.

This clone was found once. V usage is TRBV5-1 and J usage is TRBJ1-3; D is possibly TRBD1 (5 bases). The V end lost 4 bases, the J end lost 1 base, and 9 bases lay between the germline ends. This CDR3 region has 14 residues. CDR1 and CDR2 (germline): SGHRS, YFSETQ. The DNA for the CDR3 is TGCGCCAGCAGCGGGGACGTATCTGGAAACACCATATATTTT. Encoded protein: CASSGDVSGNTIYF.

V is TRBV5-1 and J is TRBJ2-2; D is possibly TRBD2 (5 bases). This CDR3 is 17 amino acids long. Trimming took off 3 bases at V and 2 bases at J, with 17 bases between the two ends. Germline CDR1 is SGHRS and CDR2 is YFSETQ. The CDR3 nucleotides read TGCGCCAGCAGCTCTCCTTTGGTAGCGCAAAACACCGGGGAGCTGTTTTTT. Amino acids: CASSSPLVAQNTGELFF.

The chain has TRBV11-2 and TRBJ2-7; D is ambiguous. Germline CDR1 and CDR2: SGHAT and FQNNGV. The length of the CDR3 is 13 residues. Between the trimmed V and J ends, which lost 0 bases and 6 bases, there was a span of 9 bases. The CDR3 region has the DNA TGTGCCAGCAGCTTAGAGGCAGGTGCCGAGCAGTACTTC. Translating gives CASSLEAGAEQYF.

V is TRBV4-3 and J is TRBJ2-1; D may be TRBD1 (6 bases). CDR1 is LGHNA, CDR2 YSLEER, per germline. V was shortened by 8 bases and J by 4 bases, with 18 bases between the two germline ends. CDR3 length: 15 residues. The CDR3 DNA sequence: TGCGCCAGCTCCAGGGGCCTGACAGCTTACAATGAGCAGTTCTTC. Protein sequence: CASSRGLTAYNEQFF.

The chain is built from TRBV4-3 and TRBJ1-5, with 8 bases identical to TRBD1. In germline, CDR1 is LGHNA, CDR2 YSLEER. J gave up 6 bases and V 1 base, and 5 bases lay outside the gene matches. The CDR3 loop spans 15 amino acids. In nucleotides, the CDR3 is TGCGCCAGCAGCCAAGGTTGGACAGGGTTTCAGCCCCAGCATTTT. Its protein is CASSQGWTGFQPQHF.

The DNA for the CDR3 is TGTGCCAGCAGGGGGGCGGACAGAAACGAGCAGTACTTC. The encoded protein is CASRGADRNEQYF. This chain connects TRBV6-6 to TRBJ2-7, with D possibly TRBD1 on 6 matching bases. The CDR3 has 13 amino acids. Between the trimmed V and J ends, which lost 6 bases and 5 bases, there was a span of 14 bases. In germline, CDR1 is MNHNY, CDR2 SVGAGI (reference sequence).

This chain uses TRBV6-5 with TRBJ2-7, with a weak D call TRBD1 (6 bases). V lost 0 bases to trimming and J lost 4 bases, with 10 bases between them. CDR3 length equals 14 residues. From germline, CDR1 is MNHEY and CDR2 SVGAGI. As DNA, the CDR3 is TGTGCCAGCAGTTACTCGGGGGCATTTTACGAGCAGTACTTC. Translating it yields CASSYSGAFYEQYF.